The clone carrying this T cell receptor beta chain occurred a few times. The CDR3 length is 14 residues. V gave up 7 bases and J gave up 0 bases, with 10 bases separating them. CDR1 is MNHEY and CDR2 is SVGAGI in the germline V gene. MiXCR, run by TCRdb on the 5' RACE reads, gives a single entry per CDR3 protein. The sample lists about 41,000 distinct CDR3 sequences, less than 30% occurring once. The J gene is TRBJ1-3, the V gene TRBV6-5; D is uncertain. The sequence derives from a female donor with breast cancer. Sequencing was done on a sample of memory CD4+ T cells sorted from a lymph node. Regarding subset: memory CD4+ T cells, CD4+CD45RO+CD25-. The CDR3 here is CASTSQFSGNTIYF. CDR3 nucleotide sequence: TGTGCCAGCACCTCCCAGTTCTCTGGAAACACCATATATTTT.